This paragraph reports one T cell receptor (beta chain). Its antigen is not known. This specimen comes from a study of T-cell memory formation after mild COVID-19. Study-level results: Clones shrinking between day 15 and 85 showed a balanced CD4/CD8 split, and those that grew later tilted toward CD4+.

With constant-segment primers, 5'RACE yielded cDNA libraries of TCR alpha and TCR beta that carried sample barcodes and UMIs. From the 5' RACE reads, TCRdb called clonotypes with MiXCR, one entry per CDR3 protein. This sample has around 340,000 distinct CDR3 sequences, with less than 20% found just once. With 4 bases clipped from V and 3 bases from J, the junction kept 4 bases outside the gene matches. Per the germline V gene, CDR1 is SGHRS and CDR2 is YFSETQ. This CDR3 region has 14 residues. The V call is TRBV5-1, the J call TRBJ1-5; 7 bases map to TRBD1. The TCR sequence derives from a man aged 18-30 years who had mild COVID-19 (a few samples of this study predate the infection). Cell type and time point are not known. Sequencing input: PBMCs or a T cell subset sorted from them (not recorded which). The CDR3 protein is CASSRTGLNQPQHF. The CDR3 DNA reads TGCGCCAGCAGCCGGACAGGTCTCAATCAGCCCCAGCATTTT.